This paragraph covers one T cell receptor beta chain sequence. Stated time point: patch test 2, 6 weeks after DPC sensitization. Treatment indicated: therapeutic diphenylcyclopropenone sensitization with weekly scalp DPC. The entry originates in a study of human T cells and chemical hapten exposure. This CDR3 contains 19 residues. V was pared by 2 bases and J by 5 bases, with 14 bases of the junction left unmatched. From germline, CDR1 is MNHEY and CDR2 SMNVEV (reference sequence). TCRdb ran MiXCR on the RACE reads and lists one entry per CDR3 protein. The data contain about 350,000 distinct CDR3 sequences, more than 5% of them singletons.

The material sequenced was whole blood, taken in connection with sensitization to the hapten diphenylcyclopropenone (DPC). The rearrangement joins TRBV27 to TRBJ2-4; 11 nucleotides align to TRBD1. The sequence was collected from a woman between 18 and 29 years old with alopecia areata. Some clones in this sample may be carry-over from other donors' samples. The CDR3 is CASSLAGTGGHGVENIQYF. The CDR3 DNA reads TGTGCCAGCAGTTTAGCCGGGACAGGGGGACACGGGGTCGAAAACATTCAGTACTTC.